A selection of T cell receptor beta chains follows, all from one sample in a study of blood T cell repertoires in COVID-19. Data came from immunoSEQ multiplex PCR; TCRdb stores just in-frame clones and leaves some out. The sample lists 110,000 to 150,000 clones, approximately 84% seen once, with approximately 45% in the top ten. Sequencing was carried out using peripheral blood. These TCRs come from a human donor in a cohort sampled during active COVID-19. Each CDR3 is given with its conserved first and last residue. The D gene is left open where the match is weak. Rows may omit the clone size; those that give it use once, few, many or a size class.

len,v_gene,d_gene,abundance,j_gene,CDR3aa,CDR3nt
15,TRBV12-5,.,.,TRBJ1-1,CASRRQTVKNTEAFF,TGTGCTAGTCGTCGTCAAACGGTGAAGAACACTGAAGCTTTCTTT
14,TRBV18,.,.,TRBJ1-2,CASSPPARAYGYTF,TGTGCCAGCTCACCACCAGCGAGGGCATACGGCTACACCTTC
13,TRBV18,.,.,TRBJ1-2,CASSPQGDYGYTF,TGTGCCAGCTCACCACAGGGGGACTATGGCTACACCTTC
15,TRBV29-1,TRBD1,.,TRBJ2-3,CSVCRTGGGTDTQYF,TGCAGCGTGTGCCGAACAGGGGGAGGCACAGATACGCAGTATTTT
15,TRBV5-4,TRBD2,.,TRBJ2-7,CASSPVSGGAGEQYF,TGTGCCAGCAGCCCGGTTAGCGGGGGGGCGGGAGAGCAGTACTTC
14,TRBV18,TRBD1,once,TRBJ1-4,CASSPGTGGEKLFF,TGTGCCAGCTCACCTGGGACAGGGGGAGAAAAACTGTTTTTT
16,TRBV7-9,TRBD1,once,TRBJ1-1,CASSLALPGTGLRAFF,TGTGCCAGCAGCTTAGCCCTCCCGGGGACAGGGCTCCGAGCTTTCTTT
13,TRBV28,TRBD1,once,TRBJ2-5,CASSKGQFKTQYF,TGTGCCAGCAGTAAGGGACAGTTTAAGACCCAGTACTTC
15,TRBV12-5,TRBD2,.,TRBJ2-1,CASGLGAGTRREQFF,TGTGCTAGTGGCCTGGGGGCCGGGACTAGGAGGGAGCAGTTCTTC
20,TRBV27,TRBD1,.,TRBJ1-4,CASRIEPCTRGQETNEKLFF,TGTGCCAGCAGAATAGAGCCATGTACTCGCGGACAGGAGACTAATGAAAAACTGTTTTTT
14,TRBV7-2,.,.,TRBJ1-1,CASSLVPENTEAFF,TGTGCCAGCAGCTTAGTGCCAGAGAACACTGAAGCTTTCTTT
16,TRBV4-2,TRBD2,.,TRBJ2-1,CASSRPGTSDYNEQFF,TGTGCCAGCAGCCGCCCCGGGACTAGCGATTACAATGAGCAGTTCTTC
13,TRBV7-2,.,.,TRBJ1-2,CASSLVQIYGYTF,TGTGCCAGCAGCTTAGTACAGATCTATGGCTACACCTTC
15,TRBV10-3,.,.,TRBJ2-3,CAISESTTPVNTQYF,TGTGCCATCAGTGAGTCCACAACACCTGTCAATACGCAGTATTTT
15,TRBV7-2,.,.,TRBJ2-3,CASSPYNPSTDTQYF,TGTGCCAGCAGCCCCTATAACCCAAGCACAGATACGCAGTATTTT
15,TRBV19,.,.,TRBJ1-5,CASKPAGEAGQPQHF,TGTGCCAGTAAACCCGCCGGGGAGGCAGGTCAGCCCCAGCATTTT
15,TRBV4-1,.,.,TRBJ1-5,CASSREATGNQPQHF,TGCGCCAGCAGCCGTGAGGCCACTGGCAATCAGCCCCAGCATTTT
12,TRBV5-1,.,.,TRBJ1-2,CASSLGGYGYTF,TGCGCCAGCAGCTTAGGAGGGTATGGCTACACCTTC
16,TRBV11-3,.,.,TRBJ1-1,CASSLEGSYMNTEAFF,TGTGCCAGCAGCTTAGAGGGCAGTTATATGAACACTGAAGCTTTCTTT
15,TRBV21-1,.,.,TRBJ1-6,CASPPDRGTNSPLHF,TGTGCCAGCCCCCCGGACAGGGGGACTAATTCACCCCTCCACTTT
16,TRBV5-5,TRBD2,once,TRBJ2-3,CASSYTYSGRSDTQYF,TGTGCCAGCAGCTATACCTACAGCGGGAGATCAGATACGCAGTATTTT
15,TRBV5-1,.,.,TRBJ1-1,CASSLFGRPNTEAFF,TGCGCCAGCAGCTTATTCGGCAGGCCGAACACTGAAGCTTTCTTT
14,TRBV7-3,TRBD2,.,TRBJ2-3,CASSQSGVADTQYF,TGTGCCAGCAGCCAGAGCGGGGTTGCAGATACGCAGTATTTT
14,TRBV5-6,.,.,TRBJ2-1,CASSLGSVWNEQFF,TGTGCCAGCAGCTTGGGGAGCGTTTGGAATGAGCAGTTCTTC
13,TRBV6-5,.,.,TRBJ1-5,CATRDSINQPQHF,TGTGCCACCCGAGACAGTATTAATCAGCCCCAGCATTTT
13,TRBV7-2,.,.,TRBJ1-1,CASSETGPTEAFF,TGTGCCAGCAGCGAAACAGGGCCCACTGAAGCTTTCTTT
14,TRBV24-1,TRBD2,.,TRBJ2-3,CATSTAGGLGTQYF,TGTGCCACCAGTACCGCGGGAGGCTTGGGTACGCAGTATTTT